This entry lists 27 T cell receptor beta chains sequenced from one sample in a study of blood T cell repertoires in COVID-19. Repertoires were generated with immunoSEQ multiplex PCR, while TCRdb's copy carries only in-frame clones and drops some. The sample includes 200,000 to 300,000 clones, 75% to 85% of them seen just once. The sequencing input was peripheral blood. These receptors were obtained from an elderly woman with COVID-19, enrolled during active disease.

V gene TRBV9 combines with J gene TRBJ2-2; 9 bases match TRBD2. CDR1 is SGDLS and CDR2 is YYNGEE in the germline V gene. The V segment lost 4 bases and the J segment 7 bases; nucleotides outside the gene matches: 11. This CDR3 is built from 16 residues. Here the CDR3 reads CASSPGAGGNVGELFF. CDR3 DNA sequence: TGTGCCAGCAGCCCTGGGGCGGGAGGGAATGTCGGGGAGCTGTTTTTT.

The chain carries TRBV19 and TRBJ1-1, with D perhaps matching TRBD1 (6 bases). The length of the CDR3 is 13 residues. The germline V gene encodes CDR1 LNHDA and CDR2 SQIVND (reference sequence). V lost 10 bases and J 5 bases, leaving 17 bases between the germline ends. In DNA form, the CDR3 reads TGTGCCATATCAGACAGGTTGTTGACTGAAGCTTTCTTT. It is translated as CAISDRLLTEAFF.

The rearrangement uses TRBV19 and TRBJ1-2; no definite D call. V was shortened by 5 bases and J by 2 bases, with 12 bases between the two germline ends. The CDR3 has 14 amino acids. The V gene's germline CDR1 is LNHDA and CDR2 SQIVND (reference sequence). CDR3 nucleotide sequence: TGTGCCAGTAGTCCGGCGGGCAGCAACTATGGCTACACCTTC. This codes for CASSPAGSNYGYTF.

The chain joins TRBV7-9 to TRBJ1-3, with a possible D match to TRBD1 (6 bases). The CDR3 totals 16 residues. The germline gives CDR1 SEHNR, CDR2 FQNEAQ (reference sequence). The V end lost 5 bases, the J end lost 2 bases, and 16 bases lay between the germline ends. As DNA, the CDR3 is TGTGCCAGCAGCGACCGAACCAGGGGTGCTGGAAACACCATATATTTT. It encodes CASSDRTRGAGNTIYF.

V gene TRBV4-1 combines with J gene TRBJ2-4; D may be TRBD1 (6 bases). CDR3 size: 16 residues. Trimming removed 5 bases from V and 0 bases from J, with 14 bases in between. Per the germline V gene, CDR1 is MGHRA and CDR2 is YSYEKL. DNA of the CDR3: TGCGCCAGCAGCTCCCGGGACACAATAGCCAAAAACATTCAGTACTTC. Translated: CASSSRDTIAKNIQYF.

The V and J genes are TRBV27 and TRBJ2-3, with 11 bases aligning to TRBD2. Germline V gives CDR1 MNHEY, CDR2 SMNVEV (reference sequence). V was pared by 6 bases and J by 3 bases, with 8 bases of the junction left unmatched. The CDR3 is 16 residues long. CDR3: CASRSGTSGKTDTQYF. The CDR3 DNA sequence: TGTGCCAGCAGGTCCGGGACTAGCGGTAAAACAGATACGCAGTATTTT.

This clone was recorded a few times. The genes are TRBV28 and TRBJ1-2; D is unclear. The CDR3 totals 12 residues. Germline V gene data show CDR1 as MDHEN and CDR2 as SYDVKM. The V end lost 4 bases, the J end lost 8 bases, and 11 bases lay between the germline ends. The DNA of the CDR3 is TGTGCCAGCAGTTCATACATATCCGGCTACACCTTC. This gives the protein CASSSYISGYTF.

The CDR3 region has the DNA TGTGCCAGCAGCTTAACTCTAAAAGAGACCCAGTACTTC. Translated: CASSLTLKETQYF. This sequence joins TRBV7-9 and TRBJ2-5; no reliable D call. The V end lost 2 bases, the J end lost 3 bases, and 7 bases lay between the germline ends. CDR1 is SEHNR and CDR2 is FQNEAQ in the germline V gene (reference sequence). This CDR3 contains 13 residues.

This clone was observed a single time. The rearrangement links TRBV20-1 to TRBJ1-1; D unclear. CDR3 length equals 11 residues. Trimming left V 3 bases short and J 4 bases short, with 6 bases between. Germline CDR1 reads DFQATT; CDR2 reads SNEGSKA (reference sequence). CDR3 in DNA: TGCAGTGCTAGCCCGGGCACTGAAGCTTTCTTT. This gives the protein CSASPGTEAFF.

CDR3 sequence (DNA): TGTGCCAGCAGTCTAGCTCCGACGCCGAACACTGAAGCTTTCTTT. Translation gives CASSLAPTPNTEAFF. V gene TRBV5-4 combines with J gene TRBJ1-1, with D unclear. In germline, CDR1 is SGHNT, CDR2 YYREEE (reference sequence). The CDR3 extends over 15 amino acids. Trimming stripped 5 bases from V and 1 base from J, with 15 bases between.

In DNA form, the CDR3 reads TGTGCCAGCAGCCAAGTACTGAAAGGAGGCAGGGGTAGTGGCTACACCTTC. The encoded protein is CASSQVLKGGRGSGYTF. V is TRBV4-2 and J is TRBJ1-2, with a weak D call TRBD1 (6 bases). Trimming removed 1 base from V and 7 bases from J, with 22 bases in between. CDR1 and CDR2 (germline): LGHNA, YNFKEQ. The CDR3 spans 17 residues.

The chain combines TRBV18 with TRBJ2-7; 7 bases agree with TRBD1. Germline V gene lookup returns CDR1 KGHSH and CDR2 LQKENI. V was pared by 6 bases and J by 9 bases, with 5 bases of the junction left unmatched. The CDR3 has 11 amino acids. The CDR3 DNA reads as TGTGCCAGCTCTGACCGGGACAGGCAGTACTTC. It encodes CASSDRDRQYF. The full variable domain, with the rest looked up from reference TRBV18 and TRBJ2-7, is NAGVMQNPRHLVRRRGQEARLRCSPMKGHSHVYWYRQLPEEGLKFMVYLQKENIIDESGMPKERFSAEFPKEGPSILRIQQVVRGDSAAYFCASSDRDRQYFGPGTRLTVT.

This chain links TRBV15 with TRBJ2-1; D remains unclear. Germline CDR1 reads LNHNV; CDR2 reads YYDKDF (reference sequence). The CDR3 is 13 residues long. V lost 1 base and J 7 bases, leaving 8 bases between the germline ends. CDR3 bases: TGTGCCACCAGCAGAGTGAACGGGAATGAGCAGTTCTTC. The encoded protein is CATSRVNGNEQFF.

The chain is built from TRBV12-3 or TRBV12-4 and TRBJ1-2; maybe TRBD1 (6 bases). This CDR3 has 13 amino acids. Trimming removed 6 bases at V and 5 bases at J, with 13 bases between. The CDR3 DNA follows: TGTGCCAGCAGGGTGACAGGTGAATATGGCTACACCTTC. It specifies CASRVTGEYGYTF.

This clone was counted between two and nine times. The genes are TRBV6-6 and TRBJ1-1; 9 bases fit TRBD1. Trimming at V came to 8 bases and at J to 3 bases, leaving 7 bases not matched to a gene. The CDR3 is 14 amino acids. Germline-derived CDR1 and CDR2 are MNHNY and SVGAGI (reference sequence). CDR3 sequence (DNA): TGTGCCAGCCGGACAGGGGCGTTAGACACTGAAGCTTTCTTT. Encoded protein: CASRTGALDTEAFF.

This clone was observed a single time. The J gene is TRBJ2-1, the V gene TRBV29-1; TRBD2 is a possible D gene (5 bases). V was clipped by 3 bases and J by 6 bases, with 21 bases between them. From germline, CDR1 is SQVTM and CDR2 ANQGSEA. The CDR3 extends over 16 amino acids. The CDR3 spells CSVEGGRRTMGNEQFF. CDR3 nucleotides: TGCAGCGTTGAGGGTGGGAGACGGACGATGGGCAATGAGCAGTTCTTC.

The gene calls are TRBV5-5 and TRBJ2-5; D gene ambiguous. Between the trimmed V and J ends, which lost 4 bases and 4 bases, there was a span of 14 bases. CDR3 size: 14 residues. Germline values: CDR1 SGHKS, CDR2 YYEKEE (reference sequence). The CDR3 bases are TGTGCCAGCAGCGGGCCCCAGGATGGAGAGACCCAGTACTTC. Translation: CASSGPQDGETQYF.

The chain uses TRBV12-3 or TRBV12-4 and TRBJ1-3; D not certain. Trimming took off 7 bases at V and 8 bases at J, with 9 bases between the two ends. The CDR3 extends over 11 amino acids. The CDR3 protein is CASTRRDTIYF. The CDR3 DNA is TGTGCCAGCACCCGCCGGGACACCATATATTTT.

This chain connects TRBV5-1 to TRBJ1-1, with D uncertain. V lost 2 bases, J lost 7 bases, and 12 bases lay in between. The CDR3 loop spans 13 amino acids. The germline V gene has CDR1 SGHRS and CDR2 YFSETQ. This CDR3 reads CASSFNSPNEAFF. The CDR3, as DNA: TGCGCCAGCAGCTTTAACAGCCCGAATGAAGCTTTCTTT.

The rearrangement joins TRBV7-9 to TRBJ1-2; 11 bases fit TRBD1. Unmatched junction bases numbered 4, after V lost 4 bases and J lost 6 bases. Per the germline V gene, CDR1 is SEHNR and CDR2 is FQNEAQ (reference sequence). CDR3 size: 14 residues. The CDR3 bases are TGTGCCAGCAGCTCTGGACAGGGGGCTGATGGCTACACCTTC. It is translated as CASSSGQGADGYTF.

V usage is TRBV3-1 (or the pseudogene TRBV3-2) and J usage is TRBJ1-2, with D uncertain. The CDR3 runs to 14 residues. Germline V gene data show CDR1 as LGHDT and CDR2 as YNNKEL (reference sequence). V was cut by 3 bases and J by 1 base, with 9 bases left in between. CDR3 in amino acids: CASSQEWFNYGYTF. CDR3 sequence (DNA): TGTGCCAGCAGCCAGGAGTGGTTTAACTATGGCTACACCTTC.

Regarding this clone: Other DNA sequences in this sample translate to the same CDR3. This rearrangement joins TRBV9 to TRBJ1-6; no definite D call. CDR3 length equals 15 residues. CDR1 and CDR2 from the germline V gene are SGDLS and YYNGEE. V lost 2 bases and J lost 0, with 6 bases in between. This CDR3 is CASSVGSSYNSPLHF. CDR3 nucleotides: TGTGCCAGCAGCGTCGGTAGCTCCTATAATTCACCCCTCCACTTT. The full variable domain, completed using reference TRBV9 and TRBJ1-6, is DSGVTQTPKHLITATGQRVTLRCSPRSGDLSVYWYQQSLDQGLQFLIQYYNGEERAKGNILERFSAQQFPDLHSELNLSSLELGDSALYFCASSVGSSYNSPLHFGNGTRLTVT.

The chain couples TRBV6-4 to TRBJ1-1, with D perhaps matching TRBD1 (5 bases). CDR1 MRHNA and CDR2 SNTAGT come from the germline V gene. The CDR3 totals 13 residues. V shed 6 bases and J shed 10 bases, with 18 bases lying between them. The CDR3 reads CASSPLAGVAAFF. CDR3 bases: TGTGCCAGCAGCCCACTCGCGGGGGTCGCAGCTTTCTTT.

V gene TRBV6-5 combines with J gene TRBJ1-1; weak D call: TRBD1 (6 bases). CDR1 is MNHEY, CDR2 SVGAGI, per germline. This CDR3 has 13 amino acids. Trimming took 10 bases from V and 2 from J, leaving 14 bases between them. This CDR3 is CATKGQFNTEAFF. The CDR3 bases are TGTGCCACCAAGGGACAATTCAACACTGAAGCTTTCTTT.

The chain has TRBV7-3 and TRBJ1-1; D remains unclear. Germline CDR1 is SGHTA and CDR2 is FQGTGA. CDR3 size: 15 residues. V dropped 7 bases and J dropped 0 bases, with 15 bases sitting between them. CDR3 sequence (DNA): TGTGCCAGCAAGTTGGAGGGAGCGGTGAACACTGAAGCTTTCTTT. Protein: CASKLEGAVNTEAFF.

This clone was detected a few times. CDR3 loop: CAWSVSRFESNEQFF. The CDR3 DNA is TGTGCCTGGAGTGTAAGCAGGTTTGAATCGAATGAGCAGTTCTTC. The chain uses TRBV30 and TRBJ2-1, with D uncertain. CDR1 and CDR2 from the germline V gene are GTSNPN and SVGIG (reference sequence). The length of the CDR3 is 15 residues. V lost 0 bases, J lost 7 bases, and 16 bases lay in between.

This chain connects TRBV10-2 to TRBJ1-1; no firm D call. V shed 8 bases and J shed 2 bases, with 9 bases lying between them. The CDR3 covers 12 residues. Looked up from germline, CDR1 is WSHSY and CDR2 is SAAADI. The CDR3 DNA reads TGCGCCAGCCAGCCAGGAAACACTGAAGCTTTCTTT. The encoded protein is CASQPGNTEAFF.